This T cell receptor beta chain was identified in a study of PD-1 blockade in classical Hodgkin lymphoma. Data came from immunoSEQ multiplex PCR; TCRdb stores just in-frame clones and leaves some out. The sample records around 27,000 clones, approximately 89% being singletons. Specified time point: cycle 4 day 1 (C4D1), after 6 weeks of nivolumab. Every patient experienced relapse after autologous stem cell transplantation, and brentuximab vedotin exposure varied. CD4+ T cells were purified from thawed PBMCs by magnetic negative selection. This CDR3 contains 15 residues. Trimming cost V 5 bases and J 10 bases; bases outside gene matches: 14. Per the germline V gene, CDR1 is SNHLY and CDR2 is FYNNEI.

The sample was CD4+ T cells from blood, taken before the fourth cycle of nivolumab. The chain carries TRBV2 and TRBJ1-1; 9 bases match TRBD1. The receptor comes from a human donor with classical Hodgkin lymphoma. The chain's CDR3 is CASSPTRTGAGGAFF. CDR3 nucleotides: TGTGCCAGCAGTCCAACCCGGACAGGGGCCGGTGGAGCTTTCTTT.